This TCR beta chain was recovered during a study of shared clonotypes between healthy human individuals. The study ran the assay at deep level. Here immunoSEQ multiplex PCR was the method, and the copy in TCRdb shows in-frame clones only, minus some. The data hold over 400,000 clones, with roughly 80% observed a single time. Trimming took 1 base from V and 1 from J, leaving 13 bases between them. CDR3 length equals 17 residues. CDR1 and CDR2 (germline): SEHNR, FQNEAQ (reference sequence). The receptor's source is a woman between 35 and 50 years old in good health. Some clones in this sample may be carry-over from other donors' samples. Input material: PBMCs. The chain joins TRBV7-9 to TRBJ2-2; no clear D. The CDR3 loop is CASSLVLGGWNTGELFF. The DNA for the CDR3 is TGTGCCAGCAGCTTAGTACTCGGCGGATGGAACACCGGGGAGCTGTTTTTT.